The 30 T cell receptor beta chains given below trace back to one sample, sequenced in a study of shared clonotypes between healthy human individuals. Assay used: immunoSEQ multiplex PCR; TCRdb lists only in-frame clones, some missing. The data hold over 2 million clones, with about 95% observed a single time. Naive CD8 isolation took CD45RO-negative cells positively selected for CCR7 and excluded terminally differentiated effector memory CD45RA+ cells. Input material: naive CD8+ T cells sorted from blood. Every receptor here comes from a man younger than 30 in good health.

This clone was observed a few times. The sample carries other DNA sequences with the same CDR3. CDR3 sequence: CASSYSTRAGNSPLHF. The CDR3 DNA reads TGTGCCAGCAGTTACTCTACCAGGGCAGGGAATTCACCCCTCCACTTT. The chain uses TRBV6-5 and TRBJ1-6; possible D gene TRBD1, 5 bases. Trimming cost V 0 bases and J 7 bases, with 13 bases left between them. The CDR3 loop spans 16 amino acids. Germline V gives CDR1 MNHEY, CDR2 SVGAGI.

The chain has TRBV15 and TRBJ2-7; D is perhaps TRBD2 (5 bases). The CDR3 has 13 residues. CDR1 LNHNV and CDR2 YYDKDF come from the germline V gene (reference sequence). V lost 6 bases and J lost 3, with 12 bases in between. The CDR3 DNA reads TGTGCCACCAGTCGGGATCCCTTCTACGAGCAGTACTTC. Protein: CATSRDPFYEQYF.

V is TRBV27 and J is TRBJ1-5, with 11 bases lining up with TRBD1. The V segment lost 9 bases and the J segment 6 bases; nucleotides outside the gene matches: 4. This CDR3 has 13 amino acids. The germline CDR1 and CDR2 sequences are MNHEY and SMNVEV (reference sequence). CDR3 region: CASGQGAFQPQHF. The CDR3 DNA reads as TGTGCCAGTGGACAGGGGGCGTTTCAGCCCCAGCATTTT.

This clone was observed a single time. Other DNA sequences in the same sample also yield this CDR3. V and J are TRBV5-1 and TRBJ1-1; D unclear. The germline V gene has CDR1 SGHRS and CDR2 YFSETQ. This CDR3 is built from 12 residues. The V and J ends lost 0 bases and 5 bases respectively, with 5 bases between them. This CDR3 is CASSLVGTEAFF. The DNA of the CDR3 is TGCGCCAGCAGCTTGGTCGGAACTGAAGCTTTCTTT.

For the CDR3, the DNA is TGTGCCAGCAGTTACCCAGGGTGGAATGGCTACACCTTC. Amino acids: CASSYPGWNGYTF. The chain employs TRBV6-5 and TRBJ1-2; D possibly corresponds to TRBD1 (5 bases). V lost 2 bases and J 6 bases, leaving 10 bases between the germline ends. Germline CDR1 is MNHEY and CDR2 is SVGAGI. CDR3 length equals 13 residues.

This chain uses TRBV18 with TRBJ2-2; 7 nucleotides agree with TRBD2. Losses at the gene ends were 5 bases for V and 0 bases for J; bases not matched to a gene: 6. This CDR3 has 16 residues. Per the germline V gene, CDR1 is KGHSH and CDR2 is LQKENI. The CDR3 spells CASSSTGTTNTGELFF. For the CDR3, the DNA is TGTGCCAGCTCATCCACCGGGACTACGAACACCGGGGAGCTGTTTTTT.

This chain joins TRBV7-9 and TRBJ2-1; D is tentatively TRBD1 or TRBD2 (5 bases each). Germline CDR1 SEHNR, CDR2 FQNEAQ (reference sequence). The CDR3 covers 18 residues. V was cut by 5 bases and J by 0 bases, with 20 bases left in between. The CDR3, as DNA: TGTGCCAGCAGCCCGAGAGAGGGGTCAGGTCGCTCCTACAATGAGCAGTTCTTC. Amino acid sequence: CASSPREGSGRSYNEQFF.

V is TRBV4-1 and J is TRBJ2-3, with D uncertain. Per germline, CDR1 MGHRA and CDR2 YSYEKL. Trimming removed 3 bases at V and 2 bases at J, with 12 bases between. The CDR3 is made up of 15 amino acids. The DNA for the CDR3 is TGCGCCAGCAGCCAGGTACGGGCCCCCACAGATACGCAGTATTTT. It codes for CASSQVRAPTDTQYF.

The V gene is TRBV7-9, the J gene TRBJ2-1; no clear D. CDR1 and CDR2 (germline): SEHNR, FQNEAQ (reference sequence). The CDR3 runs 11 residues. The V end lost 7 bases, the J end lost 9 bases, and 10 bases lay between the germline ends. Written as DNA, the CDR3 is TGTGCCAGCATCACGTGGGGTGAGCAGTTCTTC. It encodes CASITWGEQFF. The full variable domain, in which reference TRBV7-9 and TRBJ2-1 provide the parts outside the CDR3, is DTGVSQNPRHKITKRGQNVTFRCDPISEHNRLYWYRQTLGQGPEFLTYFQNEAQLEKSRLLSDRFSAERPKGSFSTLEIQRTEQGDSAMYLCASITWGEQFFGPGTRLTVL.

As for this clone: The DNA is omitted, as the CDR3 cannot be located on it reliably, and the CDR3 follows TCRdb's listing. The CDR3 protein is CASSLVMGNTGELFF. The V and J genes are TRBV28 and TRBJ2-2. The CDR3 length equals 15 residues, ends included. The V gene's germline CDR1 is MDHEN and CDR2 SYDVKM.

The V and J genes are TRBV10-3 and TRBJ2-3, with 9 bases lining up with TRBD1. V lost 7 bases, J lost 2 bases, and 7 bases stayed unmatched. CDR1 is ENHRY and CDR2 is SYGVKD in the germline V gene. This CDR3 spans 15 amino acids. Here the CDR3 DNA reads TGTGCCATCACCTGGACAGGGGATCCCACAGATACGCAGTATTTT. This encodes CAITWTGDPTDTQYF.

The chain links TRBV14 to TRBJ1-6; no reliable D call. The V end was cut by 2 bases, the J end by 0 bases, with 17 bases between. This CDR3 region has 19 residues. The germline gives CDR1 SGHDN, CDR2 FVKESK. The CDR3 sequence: CASSQSAWTQSSYNSPLHF. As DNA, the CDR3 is TGTGCCAGCAGCCAATCGGCTTGGACGCAGAGCTCCTATAATTCACCCCTCCACTTT.

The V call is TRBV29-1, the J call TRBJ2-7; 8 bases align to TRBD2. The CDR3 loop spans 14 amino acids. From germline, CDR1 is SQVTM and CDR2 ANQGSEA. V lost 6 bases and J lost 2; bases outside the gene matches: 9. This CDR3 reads CSVLLAEGAYEQYF. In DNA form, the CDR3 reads TGCAGCGTCTTACTAGCGGAGGGTGCCTACGAGCAGTACTTC.

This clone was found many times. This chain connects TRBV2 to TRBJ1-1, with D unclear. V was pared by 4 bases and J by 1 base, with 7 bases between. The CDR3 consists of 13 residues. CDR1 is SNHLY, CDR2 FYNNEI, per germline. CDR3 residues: CASSAQSNTEAFF. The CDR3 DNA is TGTGCCAGCAGTGCACAGTCGAACACTGAAGCTTTCTTT.

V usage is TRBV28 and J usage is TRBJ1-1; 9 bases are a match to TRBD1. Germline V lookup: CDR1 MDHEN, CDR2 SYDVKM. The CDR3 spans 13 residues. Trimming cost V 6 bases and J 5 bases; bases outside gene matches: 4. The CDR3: CASRTGGGTEAFF. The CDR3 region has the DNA TGTGCCAGCAGGACAGGGGGAGGAACTGAAGCTTTCTTT.

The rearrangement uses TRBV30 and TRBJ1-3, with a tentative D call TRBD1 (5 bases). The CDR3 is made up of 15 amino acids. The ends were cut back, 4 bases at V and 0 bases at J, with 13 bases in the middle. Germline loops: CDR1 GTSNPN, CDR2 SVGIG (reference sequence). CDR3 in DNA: TGTGCCTGGACCTTTCGACAGAACTCTGGAAACACCATATATTTT. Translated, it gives CAWTFRQNSGNTIYF.

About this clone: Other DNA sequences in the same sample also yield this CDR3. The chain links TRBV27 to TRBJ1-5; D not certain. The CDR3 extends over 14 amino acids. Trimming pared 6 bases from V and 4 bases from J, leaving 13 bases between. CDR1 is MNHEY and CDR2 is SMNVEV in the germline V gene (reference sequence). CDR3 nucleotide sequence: TGTGCCAGCAGCCCGGTAGGAGGGAATCAGCCCCAGCATTTT. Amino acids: CASSPVGGNQPQHF.

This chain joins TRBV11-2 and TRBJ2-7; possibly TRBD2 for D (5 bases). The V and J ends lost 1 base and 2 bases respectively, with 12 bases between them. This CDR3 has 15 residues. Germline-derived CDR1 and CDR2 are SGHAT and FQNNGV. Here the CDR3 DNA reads TGTGCCAGCAGCTTAGCAGGACTGATGACCTACGAGCAGTACTTC. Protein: CASSLAGLMTYEQYF.

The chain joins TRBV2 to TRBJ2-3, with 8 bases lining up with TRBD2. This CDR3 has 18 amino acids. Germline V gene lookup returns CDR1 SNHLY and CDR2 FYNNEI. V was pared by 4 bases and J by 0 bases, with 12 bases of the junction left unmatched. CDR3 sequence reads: CASSGPRGGTFSTDTQYF. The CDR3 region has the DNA TGTGCCAGCAGTGGGCCCCGGGGGGGGACCTTTAGCACAGATACGCAGTATTTT.

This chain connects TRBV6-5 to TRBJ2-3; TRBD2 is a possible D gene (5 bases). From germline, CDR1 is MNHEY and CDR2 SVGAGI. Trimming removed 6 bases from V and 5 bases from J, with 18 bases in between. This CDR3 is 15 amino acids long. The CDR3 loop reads CASSDGRLALDTQYF. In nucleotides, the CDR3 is TGTGCCAGCAGCGACGGCCGGCTAGCCTTAGATACGCAGTATTTT.

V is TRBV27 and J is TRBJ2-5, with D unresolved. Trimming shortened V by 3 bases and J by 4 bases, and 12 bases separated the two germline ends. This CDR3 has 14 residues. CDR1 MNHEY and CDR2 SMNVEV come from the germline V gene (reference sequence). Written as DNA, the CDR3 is TGTGCCAGCAGTTTTTTGACGCCAGGAGAGACCCAGTACTTC. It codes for CASSFLTPGETQYF.

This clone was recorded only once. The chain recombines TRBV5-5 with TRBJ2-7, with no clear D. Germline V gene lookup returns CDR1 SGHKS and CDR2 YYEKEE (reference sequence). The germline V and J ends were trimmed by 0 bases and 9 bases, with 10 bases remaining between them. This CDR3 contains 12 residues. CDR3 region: CASSLEGLWQYF. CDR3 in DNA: TGTGCCAGCAGCTTGGAAGGGCTTTGGCAGTACTTC.

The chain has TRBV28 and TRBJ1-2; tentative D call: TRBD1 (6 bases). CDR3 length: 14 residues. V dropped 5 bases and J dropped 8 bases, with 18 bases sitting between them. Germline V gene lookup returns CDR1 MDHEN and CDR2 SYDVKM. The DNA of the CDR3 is TGTGCCAGCAGTATCCCGGGGGGCGCTCGGGGCTACACCTTC. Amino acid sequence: CASSIPGGARGYTF.

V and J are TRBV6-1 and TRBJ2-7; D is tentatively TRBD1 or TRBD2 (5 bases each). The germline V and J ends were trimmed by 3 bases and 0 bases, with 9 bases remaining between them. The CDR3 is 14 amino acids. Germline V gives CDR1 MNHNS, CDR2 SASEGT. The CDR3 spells CASSDAGSSYEQYF. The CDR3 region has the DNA TGTGCCAGCAGTGATGCAGGGAGCTCCTACGAGCAGTACTTC.

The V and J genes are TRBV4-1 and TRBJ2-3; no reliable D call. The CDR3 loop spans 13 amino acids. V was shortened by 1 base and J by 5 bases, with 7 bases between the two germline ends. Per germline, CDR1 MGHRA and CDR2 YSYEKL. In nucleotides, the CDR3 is TGCGCCAGCAGCCAAGTTCTAGGAGATACGCAGTATTTT. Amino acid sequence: CASSQVLGDTQYF.

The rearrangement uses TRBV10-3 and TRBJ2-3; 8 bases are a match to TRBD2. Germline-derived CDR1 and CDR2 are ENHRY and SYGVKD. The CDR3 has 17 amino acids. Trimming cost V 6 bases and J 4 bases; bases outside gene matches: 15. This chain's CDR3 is CAISQRPNSGVADTQYF. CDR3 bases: TGTGCCATCAGCCAACGACCCAATAGCGGGGTGGCAGATACGCAGTATTTT.

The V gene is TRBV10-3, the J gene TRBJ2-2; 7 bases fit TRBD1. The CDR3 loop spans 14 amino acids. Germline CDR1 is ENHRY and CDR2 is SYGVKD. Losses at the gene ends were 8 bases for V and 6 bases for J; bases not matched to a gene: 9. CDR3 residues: CAIGTENRPGELFF. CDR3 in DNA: TGTGCCATCGGGACAGAAAACCGACCCGGGGAGCTGTTTTTT.

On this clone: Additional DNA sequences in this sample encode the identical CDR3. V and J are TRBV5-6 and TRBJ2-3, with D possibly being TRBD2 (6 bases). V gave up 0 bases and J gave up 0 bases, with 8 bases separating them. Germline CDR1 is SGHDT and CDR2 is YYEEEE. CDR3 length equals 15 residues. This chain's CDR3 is CASSLGGASTDTQYF. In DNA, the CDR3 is TGTGCCAGCAGCTTGGGCGGGGCAAGCACAGATACGCAGTATTTT.

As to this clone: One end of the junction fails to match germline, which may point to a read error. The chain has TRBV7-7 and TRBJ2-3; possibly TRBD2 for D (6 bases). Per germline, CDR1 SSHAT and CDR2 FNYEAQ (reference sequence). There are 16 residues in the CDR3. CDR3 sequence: CASSLGDGSPPDTQYF. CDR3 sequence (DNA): TGTGCTAGCAGCTTAGGAGACGGGAGTCCCCCAGATACGCAGTATTTT. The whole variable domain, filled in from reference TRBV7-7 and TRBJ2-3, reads GAGVSQSPRYKVTKRGQDVTLRCDPISSHATLYWYQQALGQGPEFLTYFNYEAQPDKSGLPSDRFSAERPEGSISTLTIQRTEQRDSAMYRCASSLGDGSPPDTQYFGPGTRLTVL.

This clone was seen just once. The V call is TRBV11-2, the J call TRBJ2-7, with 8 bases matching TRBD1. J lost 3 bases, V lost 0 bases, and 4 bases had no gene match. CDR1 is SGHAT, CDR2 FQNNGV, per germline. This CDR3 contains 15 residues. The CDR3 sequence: CASSLERDRSYEQYF. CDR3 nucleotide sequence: TGTGCCAGCAGCTTAGAACGGGACAGGAGCTACGAGCAGTACTTC. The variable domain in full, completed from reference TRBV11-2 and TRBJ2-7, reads EAGVAQSPRYKIIEKRQSVAFWCNPISGHATLYWYQQILGQGPKLLIQFQNNGVVDDSQLPKDRFSAERLKGVDSTLKIQPAKLEDSAVYLCASSLERDRSYEQYFGPGTRLTVT.